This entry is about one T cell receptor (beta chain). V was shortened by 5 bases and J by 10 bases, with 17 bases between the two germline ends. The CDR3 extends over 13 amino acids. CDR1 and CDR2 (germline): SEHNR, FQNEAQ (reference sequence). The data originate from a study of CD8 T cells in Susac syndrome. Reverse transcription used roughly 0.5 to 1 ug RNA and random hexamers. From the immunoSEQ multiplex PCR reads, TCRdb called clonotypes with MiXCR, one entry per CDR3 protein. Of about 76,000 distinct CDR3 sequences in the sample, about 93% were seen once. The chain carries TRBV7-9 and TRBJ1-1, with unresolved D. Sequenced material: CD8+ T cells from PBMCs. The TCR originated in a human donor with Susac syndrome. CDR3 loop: CASSLIGPLGAFF. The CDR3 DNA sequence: TGTGCCAGCAGCCTAATAGGGCCTCTGGGAGCTTTCTTT.